This TCR beta chain was documented in a study of cytomegalovirus exposure and HLA in healthy donors. Study-wide context: Ancestry clustering placed around 81% of 350 to 500 genotyped donors in the Caucasian-associated cluster. Whole-study results and caveats: A few chains linked to CMV were shown in vitro to be specific for CMV antigens. The classifier, whose performance was assessed in both the original and validation cohorts, reportedly diagnosed cytomegalovirus status with high specificity and sensitivity.

About this clone: Its antigen is unknown.

After removal of 3 bases from V and 4 bases from J, the junction contained 2 bases not matched to a gene. CDR1 is LNHDA and CDR2 is SQIVND in the germline V gene (reference sequence). The CDR3 has 14 amino acids. PCR primers comprised 60 Vbeta and 13 Jbeta primers. Using immunoSEQ multiplex PCR, the repertoire was profiled, and TCRdb retains in-frame clones only, with some absent. The sample records fewer than 200,000 clones, around 74% being singletons. Likely unrecorded immune exposures existed in these nominally healthy donors. Source material: PBMCs. The chain couples TRBV19 to TRBJ2-3; TRBD2 agrees at 9 bases. This TCR was sampled from a female donor in good health and CMV-seronegative. The CDR3 sequence is CASSMTSGPDTQYF. CDR3 bases: TGTGCCAGTAGTATGACTAGCGGCCCAGATACGCAGTATTTT.